Below, 17 T cell receptor beta chains from the same sample are listed, as sequenced in a study of blood T cell repertoires in COVID-19. Here immunoSEQ multiplex PCR was the method, and the copy in TCRdb shows in-frame clones only, minus some. The table has about 41,000 clones, 87% seen once; the top ten hold about 4.3%. Sequences were obtained from peripheral blood. Source of these receptors: a man between 60 and 75 years old with acute or convalescent COVID-19.

The chain uses TRBV5-1 and TRBJ2-1, with D possibly TRBD1 on 5 matching bases. The CDR3 sequence is 16 residues long. Germline CDR1 reads SGHRS; CDR2 reads YFSETQ. The V end lost 1 base, the J end lost 5 bases, and 16 bases lay between the germline ends. The CDR3 loop reads CASSLHGETVHNEQFF. The CDR3, as DNA: TGCGCCAGCAGCTTGCACGGAGAGACAGTTCACAATGAGCAGTTCTTC. Based on the CDR3 plus reference TRBV5-1 and TRBJ2-1, the full variable domain is KAGVTQTPRYLIKTRGQQVTLSCSPISGHRSVSWYQQTPGQGLQFLFEYFSETQRNKGNFPGRFSGRQFSNSRSEMNVSTLELGDSALYLCASSLHGETVHNEQFFGPGTRLTVL.

The J gene is TRBJ2-3, the V gene TRBV5-1; 9 nucleotides agree with TRBD1. Germline CDR1 reads SGHRS; CDR2 reads YFSETQ. V gave up 3 bases and J gave up 0 bases; unmatched junction bases: 5. CDR3 size: 16 residues. The CDR3 DNA reads as TGCGCCAGCAGCTCTGCCGGGACAGGGAGCACAGATACGCAGTATTTT. Translating it yields CASSSAGTGSTDTQYF.

This chain joins TRBV13 and TRBJ2-3, with D possibly TRBD2 on 6 matching bases. This CDR3 has 14 amino acids. Germline V gene sequence: CDR1 PRHDT, CDR2 FYEKMQ (reference sequence). Between the trimmed V and J ends, which lost 2 bases and 3 bases, there was a span of 9 bases. In DNA, the CDR3 is TGTGCCAGCAGCTTAACCGGGACTACAGATACGCAGTATTTT. It is translated as CASSLTGTTDTQYF.

This rearrangement joins TRBV5-4 to TRBJ2-3, with D perhaps TRBD2 (6 bases). The CDR3 totals 14 residues. The germline V gene has CDR1 SGHNT and CDR2 YYREEE (reference sequence). The CDR3 protein is CAMTGEGYTDTQYF. The CDR3 nucleotides read TGTGCTATGACGGGGGAAGGTTACACAGATACGCAGTATTTT. The full variable domain, completed using reference TRBV5-4 and TRBJ2-3, is ETGVTQSPTHLIKTRGQQVTLRCSSQSGHNTVSWYQQALGQGPQFIFQYYREEENGRGNFPPRFSGLQFPNYSSELNVNALELDDSALYLCAMTGEGYTDTQYFGPGTRLTVL.

The V call is TRBV5-4, the J call TRBJ2-1; 7 nucleotides line up with TRBD1. The CDR3 runs 16 residues. Trimming at V came to 4 bases and at J to 8 bases, leaving 15 bases not matched to a gene. Looked up from germline, CDR1 is SGHNT and CDR2 is YYREEE (reference sequence). The chain's CDR3 is CASSPDLTGLTDEQFF. DNA of the CDR3: TGTGCCAGCAGCCCCGATTTGACAGGGCTGACAGATGAGCAGTTCTTC.

This clone was counted a few times. The chain employs TRBV5-1 and TRBJ2-2, with a tentative D call TRBD1 (6 bases). V lost 4 bases to trimming and J lost 6 bases, with 13 bases between them. Germline lookup yields CDR1 SGHRS and CDR2 YFSETQ. The CDR3 runs to 14 residues. The CDR3 region has the DNA TGCGCCAGCAGCGGGGGCAACGGGGCCGGGGAGCTGTTTTTT. Its protein is CASSGGNGAGELFF.

This chain connects TRBV20-1 to TRBJ2-3, with 8 bases that match TRBD2. Per germline, CDR1 DFQATT and CDR2 SNEGSKA (reference sequence). V shed 6 bases and J 7 bases; nucleotides not matched to a gene: 3. The CDR3 covers 11 residues. CDR3 sequence: CSAGLANTQYF. The DNA of the CDR3 is TGCAGTGCAGGACTAGCCAATACGCAGTATTTT.

This clone counts as medium-sized. V gene TRBV5-1 combines with J gene TRBJ2-5; 7 bases align to TRBD1. J gave up 2 bases and V 4 bases, and 5 bases lay outside the gene matches. The CDR3 loop spans 14 amino acids. Per germline, CDR1 SGHRS and CDR2 YFSETQ. The CDR3 sequence is CASSHGQVQETQYF. In DNA, the CDR3 is TGCGCCAGCAGCCATGGACAGGTACAAGAGACCCAGTACTTC.

This sequence joins TRBV2 and TRBJ1-1, with a possible D match to TRBD1 (5 bases). The V gene lost 6 bases and the J gene lost 5 bases, with 19 bases spanning the gap. CDR3 length: 15 residues. The germline V gene encodes CDR1 SNHLY and CDR2 FYNNEI. CDR3 amino acids: CASRGYTGQGTEAFF. The DNA for the CDR3 is TGTGCCAGCAGGGGTTACACGGGCCAGGGTACTGAAGCTTTCTTT. The full variable domain, in which reference TRBV2 and TRBJ1-1 provide the parts outside the CDR3, is EPEVTQTPSHQVTQMGQEVILRCVPISNHLYFYWYRQILGQKVEFLVSFYNNEISEKSEIFDDQFSVERPDGSNFTLKIRSTKLEDSAMYFCASRGYTGQGTEAFFGQGTRLTVV.

This chain joins TRBV12-3 or TRBV12-4 and TRBJ1-2; perhaps TRBD1 as D (6 bases). Trimming removed 5 bases from V and 6 bases from J, with 13 bases in between. This CDR3 has 13 residues. The CDR3 reads CASSPDRLNGYTF. The DNA for the CDR3 is TGTGCCAGCAGTCCGGACAGATTGAATGGCTACACCTTC.

This sequence joins TRBV7-6 and TRBJ1-2; no clear D. The CDR3 has 14 residues. Germline assignment: CDR1 SGHVS and CDR2 FNYEAQ. V was shortened by 5 bases and J by 5 bases, with 15 bases between the two germline ends. The CDR3 region has the DNA TGTGCCAGCAGCCCTGGCGGAGGGTGGTATGGCTACACCTTC. This sequence encodes CASSPGGGWYGYTF.

On this clone: This same CDR3 is encoded by further DNA sequences in the sample. The chain couples TRBV19 to TRBJ2-3; 12 bases line up with TRBD2. The CDR3 totals 16 residues. Germline V gene data show CDR1 as LNHDA and CDR2 as SQIVND (reference sequence). With V trimmed by 5 bases and J by 2 bases, 5 bases remained unmatched. CDR3 sequence (DNA): TGTGCCAGTAGTGCGACTAGCGGGGGAGACACAGATACGCAGTATTTT. It encodes CASSATSGGDTDTQYF.

In this sample, this clone turned up once. The chain carries TRBV12-3 or TRBV12-4 and TRBJ1-1, with D perhaps TRBD1 (5 bases). The CDR3 length is 13 residues. Trimming removed 5 bases at V and 1 base at J, with 8 bases between. For the CDR3, the DNA is TGTGCCAGCAGTCCAACAGGGAACACTGAAGCTTTCTTT. Its protein product is CASSPTGNTEAFF.

This clone was picked up one time. The rearrangement links TRBV19 to TRBJ1-1; 9 nucleotides line up with TRBD1. The CDR3 runs 14 residues. Looked up from germline, CDR1 is LNHDA and CDR2 is SQIVND (reference sequence). V was clipped by 4 bases and J by 3 bases; unmatched bases: 3. The CDR3 nucleotides read TGTGCCAGTAGTACACAGGGGGCAGACACTGAAGCTTTCTTT. Translation: CASSTQGADTEAFF.

The V and J genes are TRBV4-2 and TRBJ1-6; D not certain. From germline, CDR1 is LGHNA and CDR2 YNFKEQ. There are 12 residues in the CDR3. V was clipped by 2 bases and J by 7 bases, with 3 bases between them. The CDR3 DNA sequence: TGTGCCAGCAGCCAAATAAATTCACCCCTCCACTTT. Protein: CASSQINSPLHF.

The chain is built from TRBV6-6 and TRBJ2-2, with D tentatively TRBD2 (5 bases). V gave up 6 bases and J gave up 6 bases, with 20 bases separating them. Germline V CDR1 and CDR2: MNHNY, SVGAGI (reference sequence). The CDR3 runs 16 residues. CDR3 region: CASRPGVQLLAGELFF. Written as DNA, the CDR3 is TGTGCCAGCAGACCCGGGGTTCAGCTCTTAGCCGGGGAGCTGTTTTTT.

The chain joins TRBV7-2 to TRBJ2-3, with 7 bases identical to TRBD2. The CDR3 contains 14 residues. Germline V gene data show CDR1 as SGHTA and CDR2 as FQGNSA. Unmatched junction bases numbered 9, after V lost 7 bases and J lost 5 bases. The CDR3 sequence: CASKKRGGLDTQYF. For the CDR3, the DNA is TGTGCCAGCAAAAAGCGGGGAGGTTTAGATACGCAGTATTTT.